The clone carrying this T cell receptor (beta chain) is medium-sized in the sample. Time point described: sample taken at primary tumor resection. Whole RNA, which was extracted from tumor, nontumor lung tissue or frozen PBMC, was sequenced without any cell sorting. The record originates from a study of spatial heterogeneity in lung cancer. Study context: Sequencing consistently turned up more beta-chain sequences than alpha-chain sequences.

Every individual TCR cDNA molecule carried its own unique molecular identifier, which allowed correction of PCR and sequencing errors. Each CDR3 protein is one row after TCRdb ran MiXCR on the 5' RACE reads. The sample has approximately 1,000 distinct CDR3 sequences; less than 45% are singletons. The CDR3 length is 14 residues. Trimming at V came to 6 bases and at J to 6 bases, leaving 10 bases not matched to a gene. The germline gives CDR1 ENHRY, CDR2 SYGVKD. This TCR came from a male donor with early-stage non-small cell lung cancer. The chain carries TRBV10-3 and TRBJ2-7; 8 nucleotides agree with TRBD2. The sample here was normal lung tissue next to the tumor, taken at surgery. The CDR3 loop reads CAISQKAGASEQYF. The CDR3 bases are TGTGCCATCAGCCAGAAAGCGGGAGCATCCGAGCAGTACTTC.